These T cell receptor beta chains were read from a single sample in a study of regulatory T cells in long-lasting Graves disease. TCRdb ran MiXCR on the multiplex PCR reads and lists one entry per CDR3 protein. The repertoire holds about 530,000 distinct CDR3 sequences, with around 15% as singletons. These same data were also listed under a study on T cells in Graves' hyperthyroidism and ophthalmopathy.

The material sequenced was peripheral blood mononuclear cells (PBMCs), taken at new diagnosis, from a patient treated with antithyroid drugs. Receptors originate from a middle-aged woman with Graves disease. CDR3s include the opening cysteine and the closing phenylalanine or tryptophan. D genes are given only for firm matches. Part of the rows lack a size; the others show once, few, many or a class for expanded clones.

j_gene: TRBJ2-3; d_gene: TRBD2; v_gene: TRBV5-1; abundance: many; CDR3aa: CASSLVILAGGPRDTQYF; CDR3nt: TGCGCCAGCAGCTTGGTTATACTAGCGGGGGGGCCGAGAGATACGCAGTATTTT
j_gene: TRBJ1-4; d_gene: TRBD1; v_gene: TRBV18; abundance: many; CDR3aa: CASSPPTGGEDEKLFF; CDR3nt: TGTGCCAGCTCACCACCAACAGGGGGCGAGGATGAAAAACTGTTTTTT
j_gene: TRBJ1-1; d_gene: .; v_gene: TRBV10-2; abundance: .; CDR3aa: CASSERRPPSFKAFF; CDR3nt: TGCGCCAGCAGTGAGAGGAGGCCCCCCTCCTTTAAAGCTTTCTTT
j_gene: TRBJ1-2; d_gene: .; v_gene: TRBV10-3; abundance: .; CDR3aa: CTISESVAGKGYTF; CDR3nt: TGTACCATCAGTGAGTCGGTGGCAGGAAAGGGCTACACCTTC
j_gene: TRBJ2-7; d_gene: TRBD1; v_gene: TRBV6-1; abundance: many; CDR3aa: CASSDIGQGAGEQYF; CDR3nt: TGTGCCAGCAGTGACATCGGACAGGGGGCAGGAGAGCAGTACTTC
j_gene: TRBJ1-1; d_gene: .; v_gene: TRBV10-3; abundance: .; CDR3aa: CAISLSPNTEAFF; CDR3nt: TGTGCCATCAGTCTTTCCCCGAACACTGAAGCTTTCTTT
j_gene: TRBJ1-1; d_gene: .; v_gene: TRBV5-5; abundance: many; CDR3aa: CASSLSYANTEAFF; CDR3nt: TGTGCCAGCAGCTTGTCCTACGCGAACACTGAAGCTTTCTTT
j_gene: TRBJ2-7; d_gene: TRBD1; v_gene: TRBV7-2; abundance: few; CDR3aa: CASSLALGQGPYEQYF; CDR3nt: TGTGCCAGCAGCTTAGCGTTGGGACAGGGACCCTACGAGCAGTACTTC
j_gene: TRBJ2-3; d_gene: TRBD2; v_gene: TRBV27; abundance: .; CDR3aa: CASSPLAGPHTDTQYF; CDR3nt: TGTGCCAGCAGTCCTTTAGCGGGGCCTCACACAGATACGCAGTATTTT
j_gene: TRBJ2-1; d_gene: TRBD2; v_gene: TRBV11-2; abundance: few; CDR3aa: CASSLEVAGGFDEQFF; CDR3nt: TGTGCCAGCAGCTTAGAGGTAGCGGGGGGGTTCGATGAGCAGTTCTTC
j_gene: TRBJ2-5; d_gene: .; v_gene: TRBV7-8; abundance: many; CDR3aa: CASSLGGRGETQYF; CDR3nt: TGTGCCAGCAGCTTAGGGGGCAGGGGTGAGACCCAGTACTTC
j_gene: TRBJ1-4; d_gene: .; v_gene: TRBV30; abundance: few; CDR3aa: CAWSLLGAPNEKLFF; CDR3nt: TGTGCCTGGAGTTTGCTAGGGGCCCCGAATGAAAAACTGTTTTTT